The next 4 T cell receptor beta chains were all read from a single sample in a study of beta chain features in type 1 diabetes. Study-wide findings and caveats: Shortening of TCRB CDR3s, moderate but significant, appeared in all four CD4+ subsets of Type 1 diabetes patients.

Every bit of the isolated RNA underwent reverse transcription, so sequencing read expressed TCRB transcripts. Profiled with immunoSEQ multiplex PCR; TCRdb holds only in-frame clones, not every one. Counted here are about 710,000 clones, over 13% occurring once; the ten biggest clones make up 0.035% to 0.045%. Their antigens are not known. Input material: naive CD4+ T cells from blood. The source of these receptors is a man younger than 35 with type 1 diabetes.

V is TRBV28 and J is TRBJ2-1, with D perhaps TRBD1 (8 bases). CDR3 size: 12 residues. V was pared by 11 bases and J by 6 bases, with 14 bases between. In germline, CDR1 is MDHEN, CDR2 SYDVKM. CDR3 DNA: TGTGCCTCCAACAGGGGGGGCAATGAGCAGTTCTTC. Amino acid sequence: CASNRGGNEQFF.

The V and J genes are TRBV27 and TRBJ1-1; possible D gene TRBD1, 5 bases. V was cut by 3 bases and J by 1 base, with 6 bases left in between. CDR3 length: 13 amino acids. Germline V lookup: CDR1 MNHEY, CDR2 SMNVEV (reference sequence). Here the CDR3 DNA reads TGTGCCAGCAGTTTTCAGGGGAACACTGAAGCTTTCTTT. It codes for CASSFQGNTEAFF.

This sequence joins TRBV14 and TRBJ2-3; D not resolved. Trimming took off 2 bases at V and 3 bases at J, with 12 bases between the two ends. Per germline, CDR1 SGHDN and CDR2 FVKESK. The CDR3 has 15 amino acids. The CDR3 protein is CASSQLGPRTDTQYF. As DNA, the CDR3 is TGTGCCAGCAGCCAATTGGGCCCTCGAACAGATACGCAGTATTTT. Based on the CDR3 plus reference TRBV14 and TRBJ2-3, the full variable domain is EAGVTQFPSHSVIEKGQTVTLRCDPISGHDNLYWYRRVMGKEIKFLLHFVKESKQDESGMPNNRFLAERTGGTYSTLKVQPAELEDSGVYFCASSQLGPRTDTQYFGPGTRLTVL.

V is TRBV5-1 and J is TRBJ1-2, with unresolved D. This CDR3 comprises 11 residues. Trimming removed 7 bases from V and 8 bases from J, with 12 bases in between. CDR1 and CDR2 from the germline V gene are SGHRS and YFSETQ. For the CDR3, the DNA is TGCGCCAGCGGCTCGCCTGGGGGCTACACCTTC. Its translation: CASGSPGGYTF.